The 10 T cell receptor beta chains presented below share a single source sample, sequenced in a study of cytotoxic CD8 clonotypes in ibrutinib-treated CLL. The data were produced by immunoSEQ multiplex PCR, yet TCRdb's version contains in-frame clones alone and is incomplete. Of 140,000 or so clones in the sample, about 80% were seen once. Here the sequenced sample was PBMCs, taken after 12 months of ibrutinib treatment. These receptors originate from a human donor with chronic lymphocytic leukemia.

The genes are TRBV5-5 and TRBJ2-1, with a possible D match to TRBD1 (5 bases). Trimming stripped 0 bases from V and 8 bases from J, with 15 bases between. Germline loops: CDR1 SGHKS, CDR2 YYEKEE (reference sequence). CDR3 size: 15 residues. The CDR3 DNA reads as TGTGCCAGCAGCTTGGGTTTTGGTCAGGGCTATGAGCAGTTCTTC. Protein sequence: CASSLGFGQGYEQFF.

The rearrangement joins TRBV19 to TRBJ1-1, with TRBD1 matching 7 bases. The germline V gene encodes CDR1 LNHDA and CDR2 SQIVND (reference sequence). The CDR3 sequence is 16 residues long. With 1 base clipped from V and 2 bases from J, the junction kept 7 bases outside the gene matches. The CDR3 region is CASSIGLGQANTEAFF. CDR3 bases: TGTGCCAGTAGTATAGGACTCGGACAGGCTAACACTGAAGCTTTCTTT.

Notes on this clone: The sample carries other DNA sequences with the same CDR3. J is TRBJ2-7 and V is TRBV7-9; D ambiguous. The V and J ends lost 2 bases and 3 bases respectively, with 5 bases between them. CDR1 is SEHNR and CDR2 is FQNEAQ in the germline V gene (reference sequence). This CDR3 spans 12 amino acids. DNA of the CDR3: TGTGCCAGCAGCTTAAGTGGCTACGAGCAGTACTTC. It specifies CASSLSGYEQYF.

Here the CDR3 reads CSVGVGGPDTQYF. The CDR3, as DNA: TGCAGCGTTGGAGTAGGGGGGCCAGATACGCAGTATTTT. The chain recombines TRBV29-1 with TRBJ2-3; either TRBD1 or TRBD2 may fit D (6 bases each). V gave up 4 bases and J gave up 4 bases, with 12 bases separating them. Germline V gives CDR1 SQVTM, CDR2 ANQGSEA. This CDR3 has 13 amino acids.

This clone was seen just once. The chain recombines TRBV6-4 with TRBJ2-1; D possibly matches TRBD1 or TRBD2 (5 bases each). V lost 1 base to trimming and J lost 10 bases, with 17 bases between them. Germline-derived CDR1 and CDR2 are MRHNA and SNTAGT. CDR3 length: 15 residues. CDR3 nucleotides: TGTGCCAGCAGTGACTGGGCCGGGGCCTCGTACGAGCAGTTCTTC. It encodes CASSDWAGASYEQFF.

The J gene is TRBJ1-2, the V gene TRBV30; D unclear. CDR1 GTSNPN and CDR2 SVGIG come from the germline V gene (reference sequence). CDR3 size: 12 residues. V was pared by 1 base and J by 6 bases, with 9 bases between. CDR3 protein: CAWSGLPHGYTF. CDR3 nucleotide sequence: TGTGCCTGGAGTGGCCTCCCCCATGGCTACACCTTC.

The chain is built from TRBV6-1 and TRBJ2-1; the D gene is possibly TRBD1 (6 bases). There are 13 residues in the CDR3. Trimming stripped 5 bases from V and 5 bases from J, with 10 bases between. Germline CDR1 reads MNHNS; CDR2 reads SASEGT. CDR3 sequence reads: CASSLDRNNEQFF. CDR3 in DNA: TGTGCCAGCAGTCTGGACAGAAACAATGAGCAGTTCTTC.

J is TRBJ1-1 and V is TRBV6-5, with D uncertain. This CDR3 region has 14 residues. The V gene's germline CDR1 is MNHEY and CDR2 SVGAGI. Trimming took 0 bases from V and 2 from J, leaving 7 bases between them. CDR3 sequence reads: CASSYSSPNTEAFF. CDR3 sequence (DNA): TGTGCCAGCAGTTACTCATCCCCCAACACTGAAGCTTTCTTT.

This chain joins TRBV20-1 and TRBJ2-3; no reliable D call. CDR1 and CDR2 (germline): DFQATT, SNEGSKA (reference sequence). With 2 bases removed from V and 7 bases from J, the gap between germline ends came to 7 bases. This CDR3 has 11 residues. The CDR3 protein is CSARLVNTQYF. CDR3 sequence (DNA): TGCAGTGCTAGACTGGTTAATACGCAGTATTTT.

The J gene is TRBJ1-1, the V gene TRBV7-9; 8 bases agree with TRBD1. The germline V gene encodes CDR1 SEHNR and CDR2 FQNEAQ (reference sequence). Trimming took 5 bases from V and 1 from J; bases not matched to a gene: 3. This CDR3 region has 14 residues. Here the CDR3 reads CASSPGQANTEAFF. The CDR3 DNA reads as TGTGCCAGCAGCCCGGGACAGGCGAACACTGAAGCTTTCTTT. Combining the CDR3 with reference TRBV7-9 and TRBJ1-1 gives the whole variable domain DTGVSQNPRHKITKRGQNVTFRCDPISEHNRLYWYRQTLGQGPEFLTYFQNEAQLEKSRLLSDRFSAERPKGSFSTLEIQRTEQGDSAMYLCASSPGQANTEAFFGQGTRLTVV.